The clone carrying this TCR beta chain was recorded at least ten times. What it binds is not known. These data belong to a study of human T cells and chemical hapten exposure. Regarding the study as a whole: DPC sensitization left the count of TCRs above 1 in 1000 unchanged.

The sample's time point: pre-sensitization, week 0. Regarding treatment: therapeutic diphenylcyclopropenone sensitization with weekly scalp DPC. The CDR3 is 12 amino acids. Trimming stripped 3 bases from V and 5 bases from J, with 7 bases between. Germline CDR1 and CDR2: SGHDN and FVKESK. In TCRdb, the RACE reads were re-called with MiXCR into one record per CDR3 protein. The sample includes about 60,000 distinct CDR3 sequences, roughly 12% of them seen just once. The sequence derives from a woman aged 40 to 55 with alopecia areata. Some clones in this sample may be carry-over from other donors' samples. The specimen was whole blood, collected in connection with sensitization to the hapten diphenylcyclopropenone (DPC). The chain has TRBV14 and TRBJ1-1; D is uncertain. The DNA of the CDR3 is TGTGCCAGCAGCCAGAGAAGGACTGAAGCTTTCTTT. As protein: CASSQRRTEAFF.